Presented here are 15 T cell receptor beta chains from one specimen sequenced in a study of blood T cell repertoires in COVID-19. TCRdb's table, derived via immunoSEQ multiplex PCR, lists solely in-frame clones and lacks some. The repertoire holds tens of thousands of clones, with roughly 85% as singletons. The specimen was peripheral blood. All receptors derive from a human donor in a cohort sampled during active COVID-19.

This chain joins TRBV5-1 and TRBJ1-1; D may be TRBD1 (5 bases). The CDR3 has 15 amino acids. Germline assignment: CDR1 SGHRS and CDR2 YFSETQ. Trimming removed 4 bases at V and 4 bases at J, with 17 bases between. CDR3 in DNA: TGCGCCAGCAGCCCGGGCAGGGTCGGGGGCACTGAAGCTTTCTTT. This codes for CASSPGRVGGTEAFF.

This rearrangement joins TRBV4-3 to TRBJ2-7, with 9 bases identical to TRBD2. Trimming cost V 2 bases and J 0 bases; bases outside gene matches: 5. Per germline, CDR1 LGHNA and CDR2 YSLEER. This CDR3 has 16 amino acids. CDR3 nucleotide sequence: TGCGCCAGCAGCCAACGACTAGCGGACATCTCCTACGAGCAGTACTTC. It is translated as CASSQRLADISYEQYF.

This clone was seen once. This chain uses TRBV4-3 with TRBJ2-1; 8 nucleotides agree with TRBD2. The junction had 8 bases not matched to a gene; V was cut back by 1 base and J by 6 bases. The CDR3 runs 16 residues. Germline V gives CDR1 LGHNA, CDR2 YSLEER. The CDR3 spells CASSQGTSGSLNEQFF. The CDR3 DNA is TGCGCCAGCAGCCAAGGAACTAGCGGATCCCTCAATGAGCAGTTCTTC.

CDR3 sequence: CASSLGTGAETQYF. CDR3 DNA sequence: TGTGCCAGTAGTTTGGGGACAGGGGCGGAGACCCAGTACTTC. This chain links TRBV19 with TRBJ2-5, with 10 bases identical to TRBD1. From germline, CDR1 is LNHDA and CDR2 SQIVND (reference sequence). V trimming: 5 bases; J trimming: 5 bases; junction bases outside the gene matches: 5. This CDR3 has 14 amino acids.

The rearrangement links TRBV7-8 to TRBJ1-1, with 7 bases that match TRBD1. Germline V lookup: CDR1 SGHVS, CDR2 FQNEAQ. The J segment lost 1 base and the V segment lost 4 bases, leaving 3 bases of the junction unmatched. This CDR3 has 14 residues. CDR3 nucleotides: TGTGCCAGCAGCTGGGACAGACAGAACACTGAAGCTTTCTTT. Amino acid sequence: CASSWDRQNTEAFF.

The sample holds a few counts of this clone. The chain links TRBV7-6 to TRBJ2-1, with D tentatively TRBD2 (5 bases). Trimming took 0 bases from V and 4 from J, leaving 10 bases between them. The CDR3 extends over 15 amino acids. Germline loops: CDR1 SGHVS, CDR2 FNYEAQ. Written as DNA, the CDR3 is TGTGCCAGCAGCTTAGCAGGGTTAGCGTACAATGAGCAGTTCTTC. It translates to CASSLAGLAYNEQFF.

The chain employs TRBV7-2 and TRBJ2-1; no reliable D call. Germline-derived CDR1 and CDR2 are SGHTA and FQGNSA. Trimming cost V 5 bases and J 3 bases, with 11 bases left between them. The CDR3 runs 14 residues. Written as DNA, the CDR3 is TGTGCCAGCAGCGCAGGTATTGTCTACAATGAGCAGTTCTTC. This encodes CASSAGIVYNEQFF.

This clone was seen a handful of times. CDR3 DNA: TGTGCCAGCAAAGGGACAGTTTATGGCTACACCTTC. Translated, it gives CASKGTVYGYTF. V is TRBV2 and J is TRBJ1-2; 7 nucleotides align to TRBD1. This CDR3 is built from 12 residues. Trimming took 7 bases from V and 5 from J; bases not matched to a gene: 4. Germline V lookup: CDR1 SNHLY, CDR2 FYNNEI.

This chain joins TRBV19 and TRBJ2-7, with D perhaps TRBD1 (6 bases). The V gene's germline CDR1 is LNHDA and CDR2 SQIVND (reference sequence). CDR3 length equals 15 residues. V shed 8 bases and J shed 5 bases, with 22 bases lying between them. The CDR3 region has the DNA TGTGCCAGTGCCACGTGGGACACCCTAAGGGACGAGCAGTACTTC. Translated: CASATWDTLRDEQYF.

The V call is TRBV7-2, the J call TRBJ2-3; weak D call: TRBD1 (5 bases). V lost 4 bases and J 3 bases, leaving 17 bases between the germline ends. This CDR3 contains 16 residues. Per the germline V gene, CDR1 is SGHTA and CDR2 is FQGNSA. DNA of the CDR3: TGTGCCAGCAGCTACAGGCCTTCGGGCTCTACAGATACGCAGTATTTT. Translating gives CASSYRPSGSTDTQYF.

This chain links TRBV24-1 with TRBJ2-2; a weak D match, TRBD1 (6 bases). Trimming cost V 3 bases and J 13 bases, with 20 bases left between them. CDR1 and CDR2 from the germline V gene are KGHDR and SFDVKD. CDR3 length: 15 residues. The DNA of the CDR3 is TGTGCCACCAGTGATATCGACAGGCTACCTGGAGGGCTGTTTTTT. Protein: CATSDIDRLPGGLFF.

V is TRBV28 and J is TRBJ2-6, with 7 bases that match TRBD1. Per germline, CDR1 MDHEN and CDR2 SYDVKM. The CDR3 is 15 amino acids. J lost 2 bases, V lost 9 bases, and 7 bases had no gene match. CDR3 sequence reads: CASLRGGAGANVLTF. CDR3 coding DNA: TGTGCCAGTCTAAGAGGGGGCGCTGGGGCCAACGTCCTGACTTTC.

V is TRBV7-9 and J is TRBJ2-7; D possibly corresponds to TRBD2 (5 bases). The V and J ends lost 0 bases and 1 base respectively, with 10 bases between them. This CDR3 region has 15 residues. Germline-derived CDR1 and CDR2 are SEHNR and FQNEAQ (reference sequence). The CDR3, as DNA: TGTGCCAGCAGCTTAGCAGGACTTGTATCCTACGAGCAGTACTTC. It encodes CASSLAGLVSYEQYF.

The CDR3 DNA sequence: TGTGCCAGCTCCATGGAGCGGGAGGGGGAGCAGTTCTTC. Encoded protein: CASSMEREGEQFF. The genes are TRBV18 and TRBJ2-1; 10 bases align to TRBD2. The CDR3 loop spans 13 amino acids. V lost 6 bases and J lost 10; bases outside the gene matches: 6. CDR1 is KGHSH and CDR2 is LQKENI in the germline V gene.

This chain links TRBV5-1 with TRBJ1-6, with a tentative D call TRBD1 (6 bases). The CDR3 is 16 amino acids. Germline V CDR1 and CDR2: SGHRS, YFSETQ. Trimming cost V 1 base and J 9 bases, with 17 bases left between them. CDR3 sequence reads: CASSLTPQGLLSPLHF. CDR3 nucleotides: TGCGCCAGCAGCTTGACCCCACAGGGTTTGCTTTCACCCCTCCACTTT.